This T cell receptor (beta chain) is from a study of blood T cell repertoires in COVID-19 (TCRdb year 2020). At the level of the whole study: Samples covering the acute and convalescent phases of COVID-19 were provided by collaborators in the United States, Italy and Spain. The repertoires were released in a freely available public database meant as a resource for research on the immune response to SARS-CoV-2. Samples were obtained from the ongoing ImmuneRACE study (first 160 participants) and from roughly 1,300 subjects provided by 6 global collaborators. The material from the prospective study consisted of cDNA or gDNA derived from T cells, B-cell-depleted T cells, or PBMCs. The dataset comprised deeply sampled blood TCRbeta repertoires from subjects exposed to, actively infected with, or recovered from COVID-19. A de-identified subject ID, COVID-19 status, age in years and sex were almost always included in the sample metadata. Where available, HLA class I and class II types were obtained from metadata supplied by the sample provider rather than from assay-based typing.

A remark on this clone: No cognate antigen has been identified for it. Base qualities are missing; no much larger clone stands one base away.

The immunoSEQ Assay, a bias-controlled multiplex PCR, was used to amplify TCRbeta CDR3 regions from genomic DNA. The paper's data handling went like this. The number of nucleated cells in each sample was estimated from the amplification of reference gene primers within the assay. To quantify the absolute abundance of each unique TCRbeta CDR3 rearrangement, sequence reads were collapsed and filtered. For each sample, productive Simpson clonality was calculated as the square root of Simpson's diversity index across productive rearrangements. The table comes from immuneACCESS by way of TCRdb, which keeps in-frame sequences with V and J called. Part of the clones is missing from these tables; in studies checked, under half for an unresolved V gene and the rest for unknown reasons. V and J calls plus clone size are reproduced from that table; the DNA served to infer D and trimming. This sample gives some 490,000 clones in total; approximately 83% of them show up just once. The ten largest account for more than 3% of the sample.

Whole blood was collected in K2EDTA tubes by collaborating institutions according to the institutions' own protocols. For TCRbeta analysis, collaborators shipped samples in one of three forms: frozen whole blood, isolated PBMCs, or DNA extracted from either of those sample types. The CDR3 starts with the cysteine, ends with the phenylalanine, and has 15 residues. Left in the record is the CDR3 DNA by itself, 45 bases read in frame from the first base. CDR1 LNHDA and CDR2 SQIVND are derived from the germline V gene (reference sequence). V is reduced by 6 bases and J by 4 bases, leaving a spacing of 15 bases between them. Beyond this particular receptor, the publication reports: The quantity of clinical and demographic metadata differed by source and by participant and was supplied without curation.

Sequenced input: peripheral blood. The TCR comes from a human donor in a cohort sampled during active COVID-19. The chain links TRBV19 with TRBJ1-4, with no reliable assignment of the D segment. The base sequence is TGTGCCAGTAGCCCCCGGGCGGGCTTTAATGAAAAACTGTTTTTT. This is translated as CASSPRAGFNEKLFF.